The 3 T cell receptor beta chains below all came from one sample that was sequenced in a study of T cell responses to AZD1222 COVID-19 vaccine. Using immunoSEQ multiplex PCR, the repertoire was profiled, and TCRdb retains in-frame clones only, with some absent. This sample has roughly 120,000 clones, with 80% to 90% found just once. Sequences were derived from peripheral blood, sampled on day 0 of AZD1222 vaccination. Receptor source: an adult in good health.

This chain joins TRBV5-1 and TRBJ2-4, with 7 bases aligning to TRBD1. The CDR3 is 13 residues long. Germline V CDR1 and CDR2: SGHRS, YFSETQ. Unmatched junction bases numbered 4, after V lost 7 bases and J lost 3 bases. In nucleotides, the CDR3 is TGCGCCAGCGGAAGGGACAGCAAAAACATTCAGTACTTC. Encoded protein: CASGRDSKNIQYF. The whole variable domain, filled in from reference TRBV5-1 and TRBJ2-4, reads KAGVTQTPRYLIKTRGQQVTLSCSPISGHRSVSWYQQTPGQGLQFLFEYFSETQRNKGNFPGRFSGRQFSNSRSEMNVSTLELGDSALYLCASGRDSKNIQYFGAGTRLSVL.

This clone was observed once. The chain has TRBV5-5 and TRBJ1-1; 7 bases are shared with TRBD1. The CDR3 length is 12 residues. V lost 0 bases, J lost 11 bases, and 4 bases stayed unmatched. The germline CDR1 and CDR2 sequences are SGHKS and YYEKEE (reference sequence). In DNA, the CDR3 is TGTGCCAGCAGCTTGGTCCCAGGGGGGGCTTTCTTT. It is translated as CASSLVPGGAFF.

This sequence joins TRBV7-9 and TRBJ2-5; 11 positions match TRBD1. In germline, CDR1 is SEHNR, CDR2 FQNEAQ (reference sequence). Losses at the gene ends were 5 bases for V and 2 bases for J; bases not matched to a gene: 4. The CDR3 consists of 15 residues. The CDR3 DNA reads TGTGCCAGCAGCCACCGGGACAGGGGGCAAGAGACCCAGTACTTC. Protein sequence: CASSHRDRGQETQYF.